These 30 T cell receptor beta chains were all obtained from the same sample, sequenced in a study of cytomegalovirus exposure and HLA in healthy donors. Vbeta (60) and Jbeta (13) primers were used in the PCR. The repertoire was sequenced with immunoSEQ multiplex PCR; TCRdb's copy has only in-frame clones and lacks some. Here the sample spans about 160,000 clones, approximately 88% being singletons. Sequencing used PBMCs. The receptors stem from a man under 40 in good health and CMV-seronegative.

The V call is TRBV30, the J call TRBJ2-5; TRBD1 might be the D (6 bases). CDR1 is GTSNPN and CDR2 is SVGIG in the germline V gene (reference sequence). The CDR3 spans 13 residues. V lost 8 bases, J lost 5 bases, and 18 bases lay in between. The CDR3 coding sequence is TGTGCCCCTTTCACAGGGATGTGGGAGACCCAGTACTTC. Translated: CAPFTGMWETQYF. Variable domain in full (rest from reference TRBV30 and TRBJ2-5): SQTIHQWPATLVQPVGSPLSLECTVEGTSNPNLYWYRQAAGRGLQLLFYSVGIGQISSEVPQNLSASRPQDRQFILSSKKLLLSDSGFYLCAPFTGMWETQYFGPGTRLLVL.

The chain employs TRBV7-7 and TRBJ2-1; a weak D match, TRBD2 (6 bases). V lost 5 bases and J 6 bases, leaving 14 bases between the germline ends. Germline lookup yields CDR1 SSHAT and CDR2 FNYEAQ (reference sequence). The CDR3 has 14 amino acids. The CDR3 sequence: CASSAGRAGNEQFF. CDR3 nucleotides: TGTGCCAGCAGCGCCGGCCGAGCGGGCAATGAGCAGTTCTTC.

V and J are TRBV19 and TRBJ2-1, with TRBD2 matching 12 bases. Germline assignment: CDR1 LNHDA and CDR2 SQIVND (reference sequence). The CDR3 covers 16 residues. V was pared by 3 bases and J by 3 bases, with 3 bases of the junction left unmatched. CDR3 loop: CASSMRTSGVYNEQFF. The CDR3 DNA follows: TGTGCCAGTAGTATGCGGACTAGCGGGGTCTACAATGAGCAGTTCTTC. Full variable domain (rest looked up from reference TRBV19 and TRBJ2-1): DGGITQSPKYLFRKEGQNVTLSCEQNLNHDAMYWYRQDPGQGLRLIYYSQIVNDFQKGDIAEGYSVSREKKESFPLTVTSAQKNPTAFYLCASSMRTSGVYNEQFFGPGTRLTVL.

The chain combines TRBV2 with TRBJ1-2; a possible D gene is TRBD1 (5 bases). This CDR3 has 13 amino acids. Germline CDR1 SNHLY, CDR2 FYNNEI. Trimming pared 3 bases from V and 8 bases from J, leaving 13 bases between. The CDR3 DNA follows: TGTGCCAGCAGTGAGGCAGGGCGAAACGGCTACACCTTC. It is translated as CASSEAGRNGYTF.

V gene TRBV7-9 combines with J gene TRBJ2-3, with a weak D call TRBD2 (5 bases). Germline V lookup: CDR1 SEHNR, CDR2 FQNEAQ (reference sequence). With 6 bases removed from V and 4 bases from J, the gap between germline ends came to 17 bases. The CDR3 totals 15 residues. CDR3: CASSTRTLPADTQYF. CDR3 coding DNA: TGTGCCAGCAGTACAAGGACTCTCCCTGCAGATACGCAGTATTTT.

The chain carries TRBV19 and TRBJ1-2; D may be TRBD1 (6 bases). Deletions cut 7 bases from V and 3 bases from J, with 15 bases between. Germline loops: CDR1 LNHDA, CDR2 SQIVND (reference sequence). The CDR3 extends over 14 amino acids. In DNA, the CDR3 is TGTGCCAGTAATAGGGACATGCTAGACTATGGCTACACCTTC. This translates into CASNRDMLDYGYTF.

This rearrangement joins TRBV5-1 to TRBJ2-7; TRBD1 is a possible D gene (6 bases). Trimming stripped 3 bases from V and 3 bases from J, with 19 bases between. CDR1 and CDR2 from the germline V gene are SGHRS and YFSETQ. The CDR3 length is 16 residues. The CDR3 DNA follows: TGCGCCAGCAGCTACAGGGCAGGGGACGTCGGCTACGAGCAGTACTTC. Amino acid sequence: CASSYRAGDVGYEQYF.

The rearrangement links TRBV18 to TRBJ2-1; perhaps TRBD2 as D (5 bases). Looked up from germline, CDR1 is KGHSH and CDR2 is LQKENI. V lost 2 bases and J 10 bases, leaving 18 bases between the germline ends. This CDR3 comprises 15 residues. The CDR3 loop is CASSPSELDYSEQFF. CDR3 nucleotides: TGTGCCAGCTCACCATCCGAACTTGACTACTCGGAGCAGTTCTTC.

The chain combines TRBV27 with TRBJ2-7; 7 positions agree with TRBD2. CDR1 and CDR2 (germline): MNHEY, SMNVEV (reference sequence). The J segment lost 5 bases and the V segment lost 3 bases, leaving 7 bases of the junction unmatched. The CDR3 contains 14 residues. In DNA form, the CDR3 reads TGTGCCAGCAGTTTGAGCGGGAATTACAACGAGCAGTACTTC. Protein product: CASSLSGNYNEQYF.

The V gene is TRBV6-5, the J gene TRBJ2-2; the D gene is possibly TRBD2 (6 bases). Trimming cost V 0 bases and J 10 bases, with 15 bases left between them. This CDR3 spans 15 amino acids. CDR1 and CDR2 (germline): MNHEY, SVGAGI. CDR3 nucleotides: TGTGCCAGCAGTTACTCGACTGCGGGGCCTGAGGAGCTGTTTTTT. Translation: CASSYSTAGPEELFF.

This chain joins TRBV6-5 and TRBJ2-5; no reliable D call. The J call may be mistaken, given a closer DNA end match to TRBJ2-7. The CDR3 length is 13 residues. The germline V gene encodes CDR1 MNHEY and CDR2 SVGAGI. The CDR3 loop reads CASSYSPPSEQYF. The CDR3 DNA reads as TGTGCCAGCAGTTACTCACCGCCCAGCGAGCAGTACTTC.

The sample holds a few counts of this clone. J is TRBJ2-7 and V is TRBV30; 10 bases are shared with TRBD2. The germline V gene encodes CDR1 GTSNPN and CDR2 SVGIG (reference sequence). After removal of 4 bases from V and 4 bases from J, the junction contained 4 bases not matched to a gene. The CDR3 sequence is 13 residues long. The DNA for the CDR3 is TGTGCCTGGACACCTAGCGGGAGTTACGAGCAGTACTTC. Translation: CAWTPSGSYEQYF. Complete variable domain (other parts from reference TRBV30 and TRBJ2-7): SQTIHQWPATLVQPVGSPLSLECTVEGTSNPNLYWYRQAAGRGLQLLFYSVGIGQISSEVPQNLSASRPQDRQFILSSKKLLLSDSGFYLCAWTPSGSYEQYFGPGTRLTVT.

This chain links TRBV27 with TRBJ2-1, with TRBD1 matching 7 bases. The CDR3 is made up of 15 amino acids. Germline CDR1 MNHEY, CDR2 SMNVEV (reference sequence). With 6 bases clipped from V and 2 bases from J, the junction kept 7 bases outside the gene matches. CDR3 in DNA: TGTGCCAGCAGAAGCGACAGGGCCCCCTACAATGAGCAGTTCTTC. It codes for CASRSDRAPYNEQFF.

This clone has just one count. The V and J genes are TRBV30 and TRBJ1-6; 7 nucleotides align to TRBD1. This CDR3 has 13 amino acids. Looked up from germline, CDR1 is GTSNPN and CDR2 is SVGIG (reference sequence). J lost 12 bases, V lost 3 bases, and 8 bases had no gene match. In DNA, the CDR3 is TGTGCCTGGAGGGAGGGGGCAGGAGGACCCCTCCACTTT. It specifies CAWREGAGGPLHF.

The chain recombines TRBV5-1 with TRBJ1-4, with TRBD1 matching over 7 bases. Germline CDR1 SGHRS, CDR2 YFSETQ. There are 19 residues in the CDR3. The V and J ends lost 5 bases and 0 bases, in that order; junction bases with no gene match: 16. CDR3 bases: TGCGCCAGCAGGGGACGATGGACAGGAAGGATTGCAACTAATGAAAAACTGTTTTTT. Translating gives CASRGRWTGRIATNEKLFF.

The CDR3 region is CASSPRLAGSTGELFF. CDR3 in DNA: TGTGCCAGCAGCCCCCGACTAGCGGGGTCCACCGGGGAGCTGTTTTTT. This rearrangement joins TRBV11-2 to TRBJ2-2, with 11 bases matching TRBD2. The CDR3 loop spans 16 amino acids. Germline V gene sequence: CDR1 SGHAT, CDR2 FQNNGV. V was clipped by 5 bases and J by 4 bases; unmatched bases: 6.

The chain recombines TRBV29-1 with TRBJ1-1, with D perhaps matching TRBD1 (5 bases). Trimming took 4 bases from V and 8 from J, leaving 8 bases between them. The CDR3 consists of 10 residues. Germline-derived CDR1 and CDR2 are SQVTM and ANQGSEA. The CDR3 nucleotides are TGCAGCGTTGTACGGACAGAAGCTTTCTTT. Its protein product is CSVVRTEAFF.

For the CDR3, the DNA is TGTGCCAGCAGCCCCCGGGTTGTACAGGCTTACAATGAGCAGTTCTTC. This encodes CASSPRVVQAYNEQFF. The genes are TRBV5-8 and TRBJ2-1, with D maybe TRBD1 (5 bases). Germline loops: CDR1 SGHTS, CDR2 YDEGEE. The CDR3 extends over 16 amino acids. V was clipped by 4 bases and J by 4 bases, with 18 bases between them.

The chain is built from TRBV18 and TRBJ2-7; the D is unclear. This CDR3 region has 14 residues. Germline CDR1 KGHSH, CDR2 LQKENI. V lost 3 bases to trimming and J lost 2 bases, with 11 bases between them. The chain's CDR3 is CASSPGAIAYEQYF. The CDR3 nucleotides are TGTGCCAGCTCACCTGGAGCTATTGCCTACGAGCAGTACTTC.

CDR3 in amino acids: CASSSLAGVHYEQYF. In DNA, the CDR3 is TGTGCCAGCAGTTCACTAGCGGGAGTTCATTACGAGCAGTACTTC. The genes are TRBV7-9 and TRBJ2-7; 11 bases line up with TRBD2. Germline lookup yields CDR1 SEHNR and CDR2 FQNEAQ (reference sequence). CDR3 length: 15 residues. After removal of 6 bases from V and 4 bases from J, the junction contained 8 bases not matched to a gene.

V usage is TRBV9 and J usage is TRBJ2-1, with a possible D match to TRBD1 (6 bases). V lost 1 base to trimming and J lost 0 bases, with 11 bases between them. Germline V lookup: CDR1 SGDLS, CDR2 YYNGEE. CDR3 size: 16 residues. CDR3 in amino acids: CASSVLRGSSYNEQFF. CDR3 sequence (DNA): TGTGCCAGCAGCGTATTAAGGGGGTCCTCCTACAATGAGCAGTTCTTC.

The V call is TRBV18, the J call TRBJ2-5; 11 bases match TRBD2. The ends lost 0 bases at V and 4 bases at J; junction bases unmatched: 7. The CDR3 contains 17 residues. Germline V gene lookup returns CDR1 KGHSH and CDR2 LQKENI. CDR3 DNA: TGTGCCAGCTCACCACCGATTACTAGCGGGAGACCAGAGACCCAGTACTTC. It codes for CASSPPITSGRPETQYF.

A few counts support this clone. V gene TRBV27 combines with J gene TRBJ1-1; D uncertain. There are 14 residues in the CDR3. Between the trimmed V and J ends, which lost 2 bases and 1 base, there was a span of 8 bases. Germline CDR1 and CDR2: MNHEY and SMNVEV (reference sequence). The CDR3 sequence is CASSLEGENTEAFF. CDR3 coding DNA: TGTGCCAGCAGTTTAGAGGGTGAGAACACTGAAGCTTTCTTT.

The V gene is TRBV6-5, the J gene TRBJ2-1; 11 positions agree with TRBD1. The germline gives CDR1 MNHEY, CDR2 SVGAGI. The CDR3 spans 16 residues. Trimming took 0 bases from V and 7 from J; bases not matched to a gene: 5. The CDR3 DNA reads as TGTGCCAGCAGTTACTCCGGGACAGGGGGAGGAAATGAGCAGTTCTTC. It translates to CASSYSGTGGGNEQFF.

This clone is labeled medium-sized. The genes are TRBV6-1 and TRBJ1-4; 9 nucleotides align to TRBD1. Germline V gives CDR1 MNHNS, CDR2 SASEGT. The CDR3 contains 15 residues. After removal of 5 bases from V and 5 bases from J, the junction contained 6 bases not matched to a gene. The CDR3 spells CASSLGQGGNEKLFF. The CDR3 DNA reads TGTGCCAGCAGTTTGGGACAGGGAGGAAATGAAAAACTGTTTTTT.

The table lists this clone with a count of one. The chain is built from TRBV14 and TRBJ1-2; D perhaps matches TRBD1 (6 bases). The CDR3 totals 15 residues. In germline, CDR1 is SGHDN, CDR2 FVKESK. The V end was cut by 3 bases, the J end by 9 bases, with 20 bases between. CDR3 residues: CASSQATGFSVRYTF. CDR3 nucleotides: TGTGCCAGCAGCCAGGCAACAGGGTTCTCCGTTCGCTACACCTTC.

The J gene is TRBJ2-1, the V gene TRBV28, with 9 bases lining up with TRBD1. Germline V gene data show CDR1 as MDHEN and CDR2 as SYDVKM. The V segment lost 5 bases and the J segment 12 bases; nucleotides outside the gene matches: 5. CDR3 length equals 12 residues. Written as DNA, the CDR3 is TGTGCCAGCAGTCCGTCGGACAGGGGGCAGTTCTTC. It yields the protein CASSPSDRGQFF. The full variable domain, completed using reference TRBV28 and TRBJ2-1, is DVKVTQSSRYLVKRTGEKVFLECVQDMDHENMFWYRQDPGLGLRLIYFSYDVKMKEKGDIPEGYSVSREKKERFSLILESASTNQTSMYLCASSPSDRGQFFGPGTRLTVL.

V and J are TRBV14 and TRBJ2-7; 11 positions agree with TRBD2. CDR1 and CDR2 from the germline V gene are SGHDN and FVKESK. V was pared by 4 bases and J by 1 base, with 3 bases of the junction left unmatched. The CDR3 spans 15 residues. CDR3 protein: CASSPRLAGSYEQYF. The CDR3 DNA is TGTGCCAGCAGCCCGCGACTAGCGGGGTCCTACGAGCAGTACTTC.

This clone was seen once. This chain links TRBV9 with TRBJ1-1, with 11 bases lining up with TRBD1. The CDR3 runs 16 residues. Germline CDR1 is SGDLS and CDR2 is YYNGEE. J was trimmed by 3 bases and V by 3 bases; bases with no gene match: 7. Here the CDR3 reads CASSALGTGGHTEAFF. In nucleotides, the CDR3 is TGTGCCAGCAGCGCCCTGGGGACAGGGGGGCACACTGAAGCTTTCTTT. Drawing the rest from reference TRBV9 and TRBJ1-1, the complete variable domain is DSGVTQTPKHLITATGQRVTLRCSPRSGDLSVYWYQQSLDQGLQFLIQYYNGEERAKGNILERFSAQQFPDLHSELNLSSLELGDSALYFCASSALGTGGHTEAFFGQGTRLTVV.

The CDR3 reads CARSPGQTSSYEQYF. The DNA of the CDR3 is TGTGCCAGAAGTCCCGGACAGACGAGCTCCTACGAGCAGTACTTC. This chain joins TRBV5-3 and TRBJ2-7; D is possibly TRBD1 (6 bases). Being an ORF, TRBV5-3 has a function that is uncertain. This CDR3 comprises 15 residues. The V end lost 5 bases, the J end lost 0 bases, and 15 bases lay between the germline ends.